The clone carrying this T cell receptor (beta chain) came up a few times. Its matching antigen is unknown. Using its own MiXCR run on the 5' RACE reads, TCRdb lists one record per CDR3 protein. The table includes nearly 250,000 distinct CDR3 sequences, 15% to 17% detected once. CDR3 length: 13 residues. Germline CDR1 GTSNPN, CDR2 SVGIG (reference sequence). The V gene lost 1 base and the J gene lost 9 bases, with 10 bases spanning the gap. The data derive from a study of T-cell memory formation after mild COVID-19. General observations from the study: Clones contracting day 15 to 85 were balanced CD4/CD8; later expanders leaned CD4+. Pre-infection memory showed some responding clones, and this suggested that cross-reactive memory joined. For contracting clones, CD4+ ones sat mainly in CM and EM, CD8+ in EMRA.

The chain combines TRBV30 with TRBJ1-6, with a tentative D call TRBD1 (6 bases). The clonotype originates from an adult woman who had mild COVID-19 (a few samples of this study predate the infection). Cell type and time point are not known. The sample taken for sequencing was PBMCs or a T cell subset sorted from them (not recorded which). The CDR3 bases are TGTGCCTGGAGTGCGGGGGGCATTTCACCCCTCCACTTT. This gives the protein CAWSAGGISPLHF.